Here is one TCR beta chain with its context. CDR1 and CDR2 (germline): SGHRS, YFSETQ. The CDR3 has 13 residues. For each CDR3 protein, TCRdb gives one entry from its re-call of the 5' RACE reads, without DNA. The sample includes about 550,000 distinct CDR3 sequences. This specimen comes from a study of T cells expressing NK-cell markers. The chain uses TRBV5-1 and TRBJ1-2. Sample: blood T cells: a sorted CD56 or NKG2C T cell subset, CD4+ or CD8+ T cells, or bulk PBMC T cells (not recorded which). The sequence was collected from a man in his late teens or twenties in good health. The CDR3 here is CASSTGQVDGYTF.